This T cell receptor beta chain was captured in a study of T cell changes during pregnancy in multiple sclerosis. Libraries were prepared by immunoSEQ multiplex PCR; TCRdb keeps only in-frame clonotypes and omits some of them. The repertoire holds 40,000 or so clones, with about nine tenths as singletons. V was cut by 5 bases and J by 3 bases, with 17 bases left in between. The CDR3 length is 15 residues. Germline assignment: CDR1 SGHAT and CDR2 FQNNGV. This chain links TRBV11-2 with TRBJ2-7, with a weak D call TRBD1 (5 bases). The TCR originated in a female donor in good health, enrolled as a control in a pregnancy study. The sequenced sample was CD4+ T cells from peripheral blood mononuclear cells, obtained in the third trimester of pregnancy. In DNA form, the CDR3 reads TGTGCCAGCAGCGCCTTGTTGGGGCGTTACTACGAGCAGTACTTC. Encoded protein: CASSALLGRYYEQYF.